The T cell receptor (beta chain) described here comes from a study of T cells in localized non-small cell lung cancer. Overall study findings and caveats: A median of around 60 of the top 100 tumor clones appeared in adjacent lung, which was paired and uninvolved. Clonality peaked in uninvolved adjacent lung rather than tumor.

As for this clone: Antigen: not known.

The assay was immunoSEQ multiplex PCR, and TCRdb's table has in-frame clones only and misses some. The data show fewer than 40,000 clones, approximately 72% seen once. The CDR3 has 12 amino acids. CDR1 and CDR2 (germline): SQVTM, ANQGSEA. Trimming shortened V by 5 bases and J by 4 bases, and 11 bases separated the two germline ends. The sample consisted of peripheral blood, taken before any cancer treatment. The chain couples TRBV29-1 to TRBJ1-2; the D is unclear. The source is a male donor at least 60 years old with stage II squamous cell lung carcinoma. CDR3 coding DNA: TGCAGCGTTTCCGATTCTGGCTATGGCTACACCTTC. This gives the protein CSVSDSGYGYTF.